These 27 T cell receptor beta chains share one sample of origin, sequenced in a study of regulatory T cells in long-lasting Graves disease. The authors built TCR beta libraries using iRepertoire HTBI primers and Arm-PCR of CDR3 regions. One entry per CDR3 protein, called by TCRdb with MiXCR from the multiplex PCR reads. The sample has hundreds of thousands of distinct CDR3 sequences, more than 15% seen once. Documented time point: newly diagnosed GD, antithyroid drugs for less than 3 months. The TCR library was made from RNA extracted from PBMCs. The sequenced sample was peripheral blood mononuclear cells (PBMCs), obtained at new diagnosis, from a patient treated with antithyroid drugs. All receptors come from a female donor with Graves disease.

To note about this clonotype: One junction end disagrees with the germline gene, perhaps due to a read error. This sequence joins TRBV6-1 and TRBJ2-7; 7 nucleotides line up with TRBD1. Germline values: CDR1 MNHNS, CDR2 SASEGT. The CDR3 consists of 13 residues. CDR3 nucleotides: TGTGTCAGCGGCCAGGCAGGGGGTCGGGAGCAGTACTTC. It translates to CVSGQAGGREQYF.

The rearrangement links TRBV20-1 to TRBJ2-7; 7 bases agree with TRBD2. Looked up from germline, CDR1 is DFQATT and CDR2 is SNEGSKA (reference sequence). This CDR3 contains 15 residues. V dropped 6 bases and J dropped 2; count of bases not matched to a gene: 13. In DNA, the CDR3 is TGCAGTGCGCCCGCTCTAGCGGAGTGGGCCTACGAGCAGTACTTC. Translating it yields CSAPALAEWAYEQYF.

This clonotype has at least ten counts. This chain joins TRBV28 and TRBJ1-1; D gene ambiguous. V lost 2 bases, J lost 7 bases, and 23 bases lay in between. This CDR3 contains 17 residues. CDR1 and CDR2 (germline): MDHEN, SYDVKM. The CDR3 DNA sequence: TGTGCCAGCAGTTTAAGGTCGATTGCCGGAGCTTTGGGTGAAGCTTTCTTT. Amino acids: CASSLRSIAGALGEAFF. Filled out from reference TRBV28 and TRBJ1-1, the complete variable domain reads DVKVTQSSRYLVKRTGEKVFLECVQDMDHENMFWYRQDPGLGLRLIYFSYDVKMKEKGDIPEGYSVSREKKERFSLILESASTNQTSMYLCASSLRSIAGALGEAFFGQGTRLTVV.

This clonotype was recorded at least ten times. The chain couples TRBV2 to TRBJ2-7, with 10 bases lining up with TRBD2. The CDR3 runs to 14 residues. The V segment lost 5 bases and the J segment 5 bases; nucleotides outside the gene matches: 6. The germline V gene encodes CDR1 SNHLY and CDR2 FYNNEI. CDR3 bases: TGTGCCAGCAGTCCTTTAGCGGGAGGAGACGAGCAGTACTTC. Its translation is CASSPLAGGDEQYF.

About this clonotype: Possible read error: a much larger clone is one base away. The V call is TRBV11-2, the J call TRBJ1-4, with D unclear. The CDR3 has 14 amino acids. Germline V gives CDR1 SGHAT, CDR2 FQNNGV. CDR3 region: CASSPRGTNEILFF. The CDR3 DNA reads as TGTGCCAGCAGCCCCCGGGGAACTAATGAAATACTGTTTTTT.

The chain employs TRBV5-1 and TRBJ2-1; D is undetermined. The V end was cut by 2 bases, the J end by 7 bases, with 16 bases between. The CDR3 loop spans 15 amino acids. The V gene's germline CDR1 is SGHRS and CDR2 YFSETQ. The CDR3 DNA is TGCGCCAGCAGCTTCCCAAGCTCCGGACGGAATGAGCAGTTCTTC. Amino acids: CASSFPSSGRNEQFF. Full variable domain (remainder filled in from reference TRBV5-1 and TRBJ2-1): KAGVTQTPRYLIKTRGQQVTLSCSPISGHRSVSWYQQTPGQGLQFLFEYFSETQRNKGNFPGRFSGRQFSNSRSEMNVSTLELGDSALYLCASSFPSSGRNEQFFGPGTRLTVL.

Many counts were recorded for this clonotype. The genes are TRBV6-2 or TRBV6-3 and TRBJ1-2; D not resolved. Germline V gives CDR1 MNHEY, CDR2 SVGEGT. This CDR3 comprises 14 residues. The V end lost 0 bases, the J end lost 1 base, and 6 bases lay between the germline ends. The CDR3 sequence is CASSYSTDNYGYTF. CDR3 nucleotides: TGTGCCAGCAGTTACTCGACGGATAACTATGGCTACACCTTC.

This clonotype was picked up many times. This rearrangement joins TRBV6-1 to TRBJ2-2, with D possibly matching TRBD2 (6 bases). CDR1 MNHNS and CDR2 SASEGT come from the germline V gene. CDR3 length: 15 residues. Between the trimmed V and J ends, which lost 7 bases and 0 bases, there was a span of 12 bases. The CDR3, as DNA: TGTGCCAGCAACCCGACTAGAACGAACACCGGGGAGCTGTTTTTT. Translating it yields CASNPTRTNTGELFF.

This clonotype occurred many times. J is TRBJ2-1 and V is TRBV20-1; 8 nucleotides agree with TRBD2. V shed 2 bases and J 10 bases; nucleotides not matched to a gene: 7. CDR3 size: 13 residues. Germline CDR1 reads DFQATT; CDR2 reads SNEGSKA (reference sequence). Here the CDR3 reads CSARLAGRGEQFF. Written as DNA, the CDR3 is TGCAGTGCTAGACTAGCGGGTCGGGGGGAGCAGTTCTTC.

This clonotype occurred many times. The CDR3 loop is CASSIGGGYTF. As DNA, the CDR3 is TGTGCCAGTAGTATAGGGGGAGGCTACACCTTC. The genes are TRBV19 and TRBJ1-2, with D unresolved. In germline, CDR1 is LNHDA, CDR2 SQIVND (reference sequence). This CDR3 has 11 amino acids. Deletions cut 1 base from V and 8 bases from J, with 5 bases between.

This chain joins TRBV5-6 and TRBJ1-1; no definite D call. CDR3 length equals 15 residues. Between the trimmed V and J ends, which lost 4 bases and 2 bases, there was a span of 15 bases. The germline CDR1 and CDR2 sequences are SGHDT and YYEEEE. CDR3 region: CASSPWTAINTEAFF. CDR3 bases: TGTGCCAGCAGCCCCTGGACCGCGATAAACACTGAAGCTTTCTTT.

The table lists this clonotype with many counts. The chain has TRBV6-2 or TRBV6-3 and TRBJ2-2; the D gene is possibly TRBD2 (5 bases). This CDR3 has 16 residues. The germline gives CDR1 MNHEY, CDR2 SVGEGT. The V end was cut by 4 bases, the J end by 2 bases, with 14 bases between. CDR3 DNA sequence: TGTGCCAGCAGTTTGGAGGCGGGCCCAAACACCGGGGAGCTGTTTTTT. This codes for CASSLEAGPNTGELFF.

As for this clonotype: A much more abundant neighbour one base away suggests this may be a read error. The DNA of the CDR3 is TGTGTCAGCAGTTTAGCTGGCCATACAGGGGGCTTGAATGAGCAGTTCTTC. Its translation is CVSSLAGHTGGLNEQFF. The genes are TRBV12-3 or TRBV12-4 and TRBJ2-1, with 9 bases fitting TRBD1. CDR3 length: 17 amino acids.

This clonotype came up a few times. V usage is TRBV7-9 and J usage is TRBJ2-7; 9 bases fit TRBD1. Germline CDR1 reads SEHNR; CDR2 reads FQNEAQ (reference sequence). This CDR3 spans 13 amino acids. V gave up 5 bases and J gave up 5 bases; unmatched junction bases: 4. The CDR3 coding sequence is TGTGCCAGCAGCCCGTGGACAGGGGACGAGCAGTACTTC. It translates to CASSPWTGDEQYF.

The rearrangement joins TRBV20-1 to TRBJ2-1, with TRBD2 matching over 11 bases. There are 13 residues in the CDR3. Trimming at V came to 0 bases and at J to 16 bases, leaving 8 bases not matched to a gene. Germline CDR1 and CDR2: DFQATT and SNEGSKA (reference sequence). CDR3 sequence (DNA): TGCAGTGCTAGAGAGGTCACTAGCGGGAGTCGATTCTTC. This sequence encodes CSAREVTSGSRFF.

The chain carries TRBV3-1 and TRBJ1-2; D uncertain. The CDR3 totals 14 residues. Trimming cost V 4 bases and J 1 base, with 10 bases left between them. Germline CDR1 reads LGHDT; CDR2 reads YNNKEL (reference sequence). The CDR3 sequence: CASSPSTVNYGYTF. Here the CDR3 DNA reads TGTGCCAGCAGCCCATCGACGGTTAACTATGGCTACACCTTC.

CDR3: CASSQPLAGGTDTQYF. The CDR3 region has the DNA TGTGCCAGCAGCCAACCTCTAGCGGGAGGGACAGATACGCAGTATTTT. The V and J genes are TRBV4-2 and TRBJ2-3; 12 bases fit TRBD2. The CDR3 covers 16 residues. The germline CDR1 and CDR2 sequences are LGHNA and YNFKEQ. V lost 2 bases and J lost 3; bases outside the gene matches: 3.

As for this clonotype: This CDR3 is missing its conserved last phenylalanine or tryptophan, likely due to a read error. This sequence joins TRBV5-1 and TRBJ2-1; TRBD2 aligns across 14 bases. Germline V gene sequence: CDR1 SGHRS, CDR2 YFSETQ. Trimming took 4 bases from V and 8 from J; bases not matched to a gene: 5. The CDR3 totals 15 residues. CDR3: CASSPGLAGADEQFV. In DNA form, the CDR3 reads TGCGCCAGCAGCCCGGGACTAGCGGGAGCGGATGAGCAGTTCGTC.

This clonotype has more than one count but fewer than ten. The chain has TRBV28 and TRBJ2-5; D may be TRBD1 or TRBD2 (6 bases each). V shed 7 bases and J shed 2 bases, with 23 bases lying between them. The CDR3 has 17 residues. Germline V gives CDR1 MDHEN, CDR2 SYDVKM. The CDR3 loop is CASTPYRGTPDQETQYF. The CDR3 DNA reads TGTGCCAGCACCCCTTACCGCGGGACACCAGATCAAGAGACCCAGTACTTC.

The table lists this clonotype with many counts. The V call is TRBV28, the J call TRBJ2-5, with TRBD1 as a possible D gene (6 bases). The length of the CDR3 is 14 residues. Germline V gives CDR1 MDHEN, CDR2 SYDVKM. The germline V and J ends were trimmed by 4 bases and 6 bases, with 15 bases remaining between them. Here the CDR3 reads CASSSYTGMKTQYF. The CDR3 nucleotides are TGTGCCAGCAGTTCATATACAGGGATGAAGACCCAGTACTTC.

This clonotype was picked up many times. The chain combines TRBV6-1 with TRBJ1-5, with 10 positions matching TRBD1. The V gene end was trimmed by 2 bases and the J gene end by 7 bases; junction bases not matched to a gene: 8. The germline gives CDR1 MNHNS, CDR2 SASEGT. The CDR3 runs 16 residues. CDR3 nucleotides: TGTGCCAGCAGTGAAAGGGACAGGGGTGGAGTGCAGCCCCAGCATTTT. This encodes CASSERDRGGVQPQHF.

In its sample, this clonotype was seen a few times. The rearrangement uses TRBV30 and TRBJ2-5, with D possibly matching TRBD1 (5 bases). The CDR3 is made up of 14 amino acids. The V gene's germline CDR1 is GTSNPN and CDR2 SVGIG (reference sequence). V was shortened by 3 bases and J by 2 bases, with 13 bases between the two germline ends. The CDR3 nucleotides read TGTGCCTGGAGCGAGGACAAGACGCAAGAGACCCAGTACTTC. This codes for CAWSEDKTQETQYF.

This clonotype was counted many times. The chain combines TRBV5-1 with TRBJ1-2; D gene ambiguous. Trimming left V 0 bases short and J 1 base short, with 13 bases between. CDR1 is SGHRS, CDR2 YFSETQ, per germline. The CDR3 runs to 16 residues. CDR3 sequence: CASSLGSGGNNYGYTF. The CDR3 region has the DNA TGCGCCAGCAGCTTGGGCTCGGGAGGAAATAACTATGGCTACACCTTC.

This clonotype was observed at least ten times. This rearrangement joins TRBV6-1 to TRBJ1-3; tentatively, D is TRBD1 (5 bases). Trimming shortened V by 6 bases and J by 2 bases, and 5 bases separated the two germline ends. From germline, CDR1 is MNHNS and CDR2 SASEGT. This CDR3 spans 12 amino acids. CDR3 amino acids: CASRGAGNTIYF. DNA for the CDR3: TGTGCCAGCAGAGGGGCTGGAAACACCATATATTTT.

This clonotype has only one observation. The chain uses TRBV2 and TRBJ2-7, with 10 bases aligning to TRBD2. The CDR3 length is 15 residues. Germline-derived CDR1 and CDR2 are SNHLY and FYNNEI. Losses at the gene ends were 7 bases for V and 3 bases for J; bases not matched to a gene: 9. CDR3 in amino acids: CASTLAASGSYEQYF. The DNA for the CDR3 is TGTGCCAGCACGCTGGCGGCTAGCGGGAGCTACGAGCAGTACTTC.

The sample holds many counts of this clonotype. The rearrangement uses TRBV3-1 and TRBJ2-1; no clear D. The CDR3 contains 16 residues. V was cut by 1 base and J by 5 bases, with 15 bases left in between. CDR1 LGHDT and CDR2 YNNKEL come from the germline V gene (reference sequence). The CDR3 spells CASSQGAFWADNEQFF. CDR3 nucleotides: TGTGCCAGCAGCCAAGGGGCGTTTTGGGCGGACAATGAGCAGTTCTTC.

This clonotype was recorded at least ten times. The V gene is TRBV18, the J gene TRBJ2-7; 10 bases map to TRBD1. Trimming at V came to 0 bases and at J to 4 bases, leaving 9 bases not matched to a gene. Germline CDR1 KGHSH, CDR2 LQKENI. The CDR3 loop spans 17 amino acids. CDR3 sequence: CASSPPETGGKAYEQYF. In DNA, the CDR3 is TGTGCCAGCTCACCACCCGAGACAGGGGGCAAGGCATACGAGCAGTACTTC. Based on the CDR3 plus reference TRBV18 and TRBJ2-7, the full variable domain is NAGVMQNPRHLVRRRGQEARLRCSPMKGHSHVYWYRQLPEEGLKFMVYLQKENIIDESGMPKERFSAEFPKEGPSILRIQQVVRGDSAAYFCASSPPETGGKAYEQYFGPGTRLTVT.